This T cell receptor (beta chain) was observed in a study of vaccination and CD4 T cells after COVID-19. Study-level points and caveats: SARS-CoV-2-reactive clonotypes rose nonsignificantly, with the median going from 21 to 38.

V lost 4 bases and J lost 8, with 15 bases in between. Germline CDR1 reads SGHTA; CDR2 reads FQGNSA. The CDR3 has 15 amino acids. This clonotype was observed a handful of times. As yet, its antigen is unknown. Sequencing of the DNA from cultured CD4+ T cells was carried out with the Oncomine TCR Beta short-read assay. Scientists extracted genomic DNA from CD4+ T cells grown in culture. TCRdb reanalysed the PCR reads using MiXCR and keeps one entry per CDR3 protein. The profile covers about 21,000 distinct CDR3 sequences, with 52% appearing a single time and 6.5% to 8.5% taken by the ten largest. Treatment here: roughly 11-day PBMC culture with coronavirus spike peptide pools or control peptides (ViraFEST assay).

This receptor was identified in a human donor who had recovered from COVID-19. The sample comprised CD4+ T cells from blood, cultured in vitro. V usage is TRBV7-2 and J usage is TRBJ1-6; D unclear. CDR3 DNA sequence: TGTGCCAGCAGCTCGGACCCTGGGAAACATTCACCCCTCCACTTT. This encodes CASSSDPGKHSPLHF.